This TCR beta chain was documented in a study of identifying expanded T cells in peripheral blood. Study-wide points: Variance in clone template counts between roughly 2-week samples significantly increased with total template count across all healthy donors.

CDR1 MGHRA and CDR2 YSYEKL come from the germline V gene. CDR3 length: 16 residues. The V gene lost 0 bases and the J gene lost 2 bases, with 14 bases spanning the gap. On this clone: The antigen is undetermined.

The table came from immunoSEQ multiplex PCR; TCRdb's copy has only in-frame clones and leaves some out. The sample contains roughly 61,000 clones, about 92% of which appear only once. The chain links TRBV4-1 to TRBJ2-7; TRBD1 is a possible D gene (5 bases). The source material was blood. The TCR comes from a person aged 18 to 75 in good health. The DNA of the CDR3 is TGCGCCAGCAGCCAAGAGAGACAGCCTTCACCCTACGAGCAGTACTTC. It specifies CASSQERQPSPYEQYF.